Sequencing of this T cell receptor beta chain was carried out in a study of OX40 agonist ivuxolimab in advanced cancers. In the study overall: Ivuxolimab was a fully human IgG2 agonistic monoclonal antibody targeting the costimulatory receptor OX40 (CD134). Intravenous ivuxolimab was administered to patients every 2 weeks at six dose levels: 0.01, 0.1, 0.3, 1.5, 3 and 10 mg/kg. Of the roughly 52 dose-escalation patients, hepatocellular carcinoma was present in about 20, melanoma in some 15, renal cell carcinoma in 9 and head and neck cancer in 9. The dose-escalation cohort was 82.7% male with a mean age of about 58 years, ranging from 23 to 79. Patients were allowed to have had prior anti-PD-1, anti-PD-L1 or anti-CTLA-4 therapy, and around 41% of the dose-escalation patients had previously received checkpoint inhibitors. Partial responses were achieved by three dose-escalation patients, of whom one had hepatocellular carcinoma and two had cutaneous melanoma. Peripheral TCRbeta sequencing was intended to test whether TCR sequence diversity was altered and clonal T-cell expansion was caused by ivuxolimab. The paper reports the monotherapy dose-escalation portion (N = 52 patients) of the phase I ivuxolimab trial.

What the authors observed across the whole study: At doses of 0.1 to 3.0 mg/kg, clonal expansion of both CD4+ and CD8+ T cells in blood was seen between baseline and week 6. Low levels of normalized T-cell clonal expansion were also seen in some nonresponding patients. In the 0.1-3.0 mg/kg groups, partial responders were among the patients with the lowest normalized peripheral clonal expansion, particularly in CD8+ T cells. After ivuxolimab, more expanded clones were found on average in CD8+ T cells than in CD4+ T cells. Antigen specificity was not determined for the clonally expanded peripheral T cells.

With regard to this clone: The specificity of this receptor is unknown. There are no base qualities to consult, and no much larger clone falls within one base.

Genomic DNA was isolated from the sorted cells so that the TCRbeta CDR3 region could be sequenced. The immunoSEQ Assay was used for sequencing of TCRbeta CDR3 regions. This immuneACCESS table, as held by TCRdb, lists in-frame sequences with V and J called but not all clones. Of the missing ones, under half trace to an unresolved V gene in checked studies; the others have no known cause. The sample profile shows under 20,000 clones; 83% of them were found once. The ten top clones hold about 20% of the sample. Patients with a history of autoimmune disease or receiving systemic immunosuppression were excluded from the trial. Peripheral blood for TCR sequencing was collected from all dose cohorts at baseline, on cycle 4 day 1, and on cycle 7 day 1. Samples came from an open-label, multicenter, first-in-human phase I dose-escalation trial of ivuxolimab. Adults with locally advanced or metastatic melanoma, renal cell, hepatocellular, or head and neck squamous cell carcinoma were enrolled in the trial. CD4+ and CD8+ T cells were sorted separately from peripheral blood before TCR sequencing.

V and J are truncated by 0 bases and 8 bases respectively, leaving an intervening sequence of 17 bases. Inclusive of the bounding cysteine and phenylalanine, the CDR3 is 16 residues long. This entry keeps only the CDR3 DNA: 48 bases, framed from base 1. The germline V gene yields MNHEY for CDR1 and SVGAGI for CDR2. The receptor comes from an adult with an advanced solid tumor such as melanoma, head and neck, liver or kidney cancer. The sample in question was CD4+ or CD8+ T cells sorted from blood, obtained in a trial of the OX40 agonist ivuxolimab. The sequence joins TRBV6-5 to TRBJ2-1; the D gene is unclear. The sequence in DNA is TGTGCCAGCAGTTACTCCGTGGGTCAGGTTAGCCATGAGCAGTTCTTC. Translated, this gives CASSYSVGQVSHEQFF.